The clone carrying this TCR beta chain rates as medium-sized. Its antigen is unidentified. These data belong to a study of tumor-infiltrating lymphocytes in primary liver carcinoma. The researchers obtained blood RNA from unsorted whole blood and also extracted germline DNA. Study-wide results and limits: The study found tumor-adjacent and tumor-blood pairs overlapped less than tumor region pairs.

V dropped 1 base and J dropped 4 bases, with 14 bases sitting between them. The CDR3 has 15 amino acids. Germline values: CDR1 SGHAT, CDR2 FQNNGV. TCR beta cDNA was prepared out of roughly 500 ng total RNA by means of a constant-region primer. Researchers made the TCR beta libraries by running three nested multiplex PCR rounds with slightly modified ARM-PCR. The first two PCR rounds used TRBV1-TRBV30 forward primers with a C-beta reverse primer, 9 to 10 cycles each. TCRdb reanalysed the multiplex PCR reads using MiXCR and keeps one entry per CDR3 protein. The sample shows about 180,000 distinct CDR3 sequences, approximately 60% of them seen only once.

The sequence was collected from a man in his forties or fifties with primary liver carcinoma and hepatitis B virus infection. The rearrangement links TRBV11-2 to TRBJ2-7, with D possibly TRBD2 on 5 matching bases. The sequenced sample was peripheral blood. CDR3 sequence (DNA): TGTGCCAGCAGCTTAGCGGAGGACCATGAGTACGAGCAGTACTTC. Protein: CASSLAEDHEYEQYF.